Below are 8 T cell receptor beta chains sequenced from a single sample in a study of Graves' ophthalmopathy and Graves' hyperthyroidism. The study amplified TCR beta CDR3 regions using RNA transcripts. RT-PCR in the first round used HTBI primers; a second-round multiplex PCR followed. One entry per CDR3 protein, called by TCRdb with MiXCR from the multiplex PCR reads. This sample carries 650,000 to 900,000 distinct CDR3 sequences, 35% to 50% of them seen once, and the ten largest clones take 44%. The sample comprised peripheral blood. Every receptor here comes from an adult man with Graves' ophthalmopathy.

This clonotype was counted many times. The rearrangement links TRBV29-1 to TRBJ2-5; D not resolved. The CDR3 covers 13 residues. Trimming stripped 3 bases from V and 3 bases from J, with 11 bases between. Germline V lookup: CDR1 SQVTM, CDR2 ANQGSEA. CDR3 protein: CSVEGDLKETQYF. The CDR3 DNA sequence: TGCAGCGTTGAGGGTGACTTAAAAGAGACCCAGTACTTC.

This rearrangement joins TRBV11-2 to TRBJ2-7, with D maybe TRBD1 (6 bases). V dropped 6 bases and J dropped 7 bases, with 16 bases sitting between them. Germline CDR1 and CDR2: SGHAT and FQNNGV. CDR3 size: 13 residues. The CDR3 nucleotides are TGTGCCAGCAGTCTACTACAGGGCTTAGAGCAGTACTTC. Its protein is CASSLLQGLEQYF.

Written as DNA, the CDR3 is TGCAGCGTTGAAGACCAGACAGGGGGCGACTATGGCTACACCATATATTTT. Translating it yields CSVEDQTGGDYGYTIYF. V and J are TRBV29-1 and TRBJ1-3, with 10 positions matching TRBD1. Germline V lookup: CDR1 SQVTM, CDR2 ANQGSEA. The V gene end was trimmed by 0 bases and the J gene end by 8 bases; junction bases not matched to a gene: 13. This CDR3 has 17 amino acids.

This chain uses TRBV29-1 with TRBJ1-1; 9 positions match TRBD1. The CDR3 runs 11 residues. J lost 10 bases, V lost 6 bases, and 6 bases had no gene match. Per germline, CDR1 SQVTM and CDR2 ANQGSEA. For the CDR3, the DNA is TGCAGCGTGATCGACAGGGGGGCAGCTTTCTTT. This gives the protein CSVIDRGAAFF.

Regarding this clonotype: Being one base from a much bigger clone, this may be a read error. The conserved phenylalanine or tryptophan is not found at the CDR3 terminus, so this likely reflects a read error. The chain is built from TRBV25-1 and TRBJ1-1; D is perhaps TRBD1 (6 bases). CDR1 is MGHDK, CDR2 SYGVNS, per germline. Deletions cut 1 base from V and 5 bases from J, with 14 bases between. The CDR3 is made up of 15 amino acids. The CDR3 nucleotides read TGTGCCAGCAGTGAATTCGGGCAGGGGCGGACTGAAGCTTTCGTT. It encodes CASSEFGQGRTEAFV.

This clonotype was found many times. This sequence joins TRBV29-1 and TRBJ1-1; weak D call: TRBD1 (6 bases). Per the germline V gene, CDR1 is SQVTM and CDR2 is ANQGSEA. The CDR3 is 14 residues long. The V gene lost 1 base and the J gene lost 6 bases, with 15 bases spanning the gap. CDR3 region: CSVEGGGEMAEAFF. The CDR3, as DNA: TGCAGCGTTGAAGGTGGGGGCGAGATGGCTGAAGCTTTCTTT.

This clonotype has a handful of counts. CDR3 amino acids: CASSLEGVEAFF. The CDR3 nucleotides read TGTGCCAGCAGCTTAGAGGGTGTCGAAGCTTTCTTT. The V call is TRBV7-2, the J call TRBJ1-1; D uncertain. From germline, CDR1 is SGHTA and CDR2 FQGNSA. This CDR3 contains 12 residues. V lost 1 base and J lost 8, with 8 bases in between.

This chain uses TRBV7-9 with TRBJ2-7; TRBD1 is a possible D gene (6 bases). Looked up from germline, CDR1 is SEHNR and CDR2 is FQNEAQ (reference sequence). Trimming removed 1 base from V and 2 bases from J, with 12 bases in between. The CDR3 spans 15 residues. CDR3 region: CASSLVTGRTYEQYF. Written as DNA, the CDR3 is TGTGCCAGCAGCTTAGTTACAGGGCGGACCTACGAGCAGTACTTC.